This T cell receptor beta chain was sequenced in a study of control samples from healthy donors and cancer patients. Profiled with immunoSEQ multiplex PCR; TCRdb holds only in-frame clones, not every one. The table has roughly 59,000 clones, 80% to 95% seen once; the top ten hold roughly 1.5%. The CDR3 runs 15 residues. Germline-derived CDR1 and CDR2 are LGHDT and YNNKEL (reference sequence). Trimming stripped 5 bases from V and 3 bases from J, with 14 bases between. Sequencing was done on a sample of PBMCs. This chain joins TRBV3-1 (or the pseudogene TRBV3-2) and TRBJ1-5; a weak D match, TRBD1 (5 bases). The source of this sequence is a man aged 40-49 years with colorectal cancer. The CDR3 nucleotides read TGTGCCAGCAGCTCGGGGGAGACAAACAATCAGCCCCAGCATTTT. The encoded protein is CASSSGETNNQPQHF.